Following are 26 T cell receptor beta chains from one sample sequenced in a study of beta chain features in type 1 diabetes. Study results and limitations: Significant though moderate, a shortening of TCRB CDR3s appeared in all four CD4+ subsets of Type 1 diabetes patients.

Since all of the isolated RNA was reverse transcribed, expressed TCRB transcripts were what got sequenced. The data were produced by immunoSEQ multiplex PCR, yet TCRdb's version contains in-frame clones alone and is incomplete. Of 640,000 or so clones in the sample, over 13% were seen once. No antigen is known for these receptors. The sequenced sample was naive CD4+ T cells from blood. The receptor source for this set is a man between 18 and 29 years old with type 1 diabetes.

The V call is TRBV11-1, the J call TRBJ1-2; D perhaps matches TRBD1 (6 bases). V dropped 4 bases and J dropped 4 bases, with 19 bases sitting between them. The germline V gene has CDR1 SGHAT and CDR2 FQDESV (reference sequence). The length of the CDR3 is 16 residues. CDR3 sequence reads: CASSSALRDTGYGYTF. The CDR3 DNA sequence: TGTGCCAGCAGCTCCGCCTTGAGGGACACGGGCTATGGCTACACCTTC.

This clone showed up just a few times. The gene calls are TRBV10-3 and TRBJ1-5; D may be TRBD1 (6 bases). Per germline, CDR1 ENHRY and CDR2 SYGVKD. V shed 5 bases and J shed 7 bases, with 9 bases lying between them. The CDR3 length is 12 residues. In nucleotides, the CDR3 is TGTGCCATCAGTTGGGACAACCAGCCCCAGCATTTT. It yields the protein CAISWDNQPQHF.

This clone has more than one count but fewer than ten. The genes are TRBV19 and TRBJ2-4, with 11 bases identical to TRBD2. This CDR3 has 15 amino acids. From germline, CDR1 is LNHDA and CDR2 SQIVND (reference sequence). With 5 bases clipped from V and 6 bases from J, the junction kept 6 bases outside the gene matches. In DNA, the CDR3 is TGTGCCAGTAGTGCCTCGCTAGCGGGGGGAAACATTCAGTACTTC. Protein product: CASSASLAGGNIQYF.

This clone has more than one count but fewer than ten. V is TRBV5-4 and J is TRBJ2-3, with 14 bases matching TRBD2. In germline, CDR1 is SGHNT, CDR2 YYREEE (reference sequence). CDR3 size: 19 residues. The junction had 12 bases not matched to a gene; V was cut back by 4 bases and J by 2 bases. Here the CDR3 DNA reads TGTGCCAGCAGCCACAAAGCCGGGACTAGCGGGAGCATCACAGATACGCAGTATTTT. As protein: CASSHKAGTSGSITDTQYF.

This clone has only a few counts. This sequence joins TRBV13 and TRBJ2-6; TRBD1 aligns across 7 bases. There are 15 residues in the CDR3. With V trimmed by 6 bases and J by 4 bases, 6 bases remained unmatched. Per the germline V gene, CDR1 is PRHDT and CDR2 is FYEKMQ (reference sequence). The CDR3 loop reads CASRKTGEGANVLTF. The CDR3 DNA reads TGTGCCAGCAGGAAAACAGGGGAGGGGGCCAACGTCCTGACTTTC. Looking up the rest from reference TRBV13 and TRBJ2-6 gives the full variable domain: AAGVIQSPRHLIKEKRETATLKCYPIPRHDTVYWYQQGPGQDPQFLISFYEKMQSDKGSIPDRFSAQQFSDYHSELNMSSLELGDSALYFCASRKTGEGANVLTFGAGSRLTVL.

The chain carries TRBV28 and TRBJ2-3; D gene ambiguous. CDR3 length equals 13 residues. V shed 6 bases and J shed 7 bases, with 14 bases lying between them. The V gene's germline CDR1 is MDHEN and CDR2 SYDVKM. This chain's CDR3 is CASRTGLLYTQYF. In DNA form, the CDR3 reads TGTGCCAGCAGAACGGGCTTACTCTATACGCAGTATTTT.

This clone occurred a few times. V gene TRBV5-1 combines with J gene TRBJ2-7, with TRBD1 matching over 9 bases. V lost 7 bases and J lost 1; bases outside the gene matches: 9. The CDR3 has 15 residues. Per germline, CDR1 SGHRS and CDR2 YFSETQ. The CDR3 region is CASGLGTGSSYEQYF. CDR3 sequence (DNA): TGCGCCAGCGGCCTCGGGACAGGGAGTTCCTACGAGCAGTACTTC. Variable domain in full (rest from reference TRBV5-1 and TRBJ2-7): KAGVTQTPRYLIKTRGQQVTLSCSPISGHRSVSWYQQTPGQGLQFLFEYFSETQRNKGNFPGRFSGRQFSNSRSEMNVSTLELGDSALYLCASGLGTGSSYEQYFGPGTRLTVT.

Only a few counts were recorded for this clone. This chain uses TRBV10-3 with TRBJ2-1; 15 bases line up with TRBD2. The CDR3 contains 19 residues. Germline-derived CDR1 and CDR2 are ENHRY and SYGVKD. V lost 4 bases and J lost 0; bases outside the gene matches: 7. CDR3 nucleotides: TGTGCCATCAGTGGGACTAGCGGGAGGGGCCCGAGCTCCTACAATGAGCAGTTCTTC. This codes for CAISGTSGRGPSSYNEQFF.

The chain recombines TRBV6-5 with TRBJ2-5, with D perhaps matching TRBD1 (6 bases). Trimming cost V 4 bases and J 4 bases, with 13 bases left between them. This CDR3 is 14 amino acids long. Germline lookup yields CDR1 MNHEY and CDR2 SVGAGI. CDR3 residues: CASSSTGIRETQYF. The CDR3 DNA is TGTGCCAGCAGTTCCACAGGGATACGAGAGACCCAGTACTTC.

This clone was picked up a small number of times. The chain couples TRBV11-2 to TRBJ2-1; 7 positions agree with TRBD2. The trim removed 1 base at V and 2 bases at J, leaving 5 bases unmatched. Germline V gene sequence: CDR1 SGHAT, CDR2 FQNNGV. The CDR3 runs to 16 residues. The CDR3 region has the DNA TGTGCCAGCAGCTTAGTAGTCACTAGCGCCTACAATGAGCAGTTCTTC. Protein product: CASSLVVTSAYNEQFF.

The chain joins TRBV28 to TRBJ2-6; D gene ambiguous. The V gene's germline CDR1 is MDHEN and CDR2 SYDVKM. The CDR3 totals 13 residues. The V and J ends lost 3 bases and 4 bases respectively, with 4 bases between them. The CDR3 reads CASSFLGANVLTF. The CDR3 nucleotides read TGTGCCAGCAGTTTTCTGGGGGCCAACGTCCTGACTTTC.

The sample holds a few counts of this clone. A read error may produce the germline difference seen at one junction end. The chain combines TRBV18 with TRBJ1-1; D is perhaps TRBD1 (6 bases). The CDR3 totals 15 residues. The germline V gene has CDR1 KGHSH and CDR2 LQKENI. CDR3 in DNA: TGTGCCAGCTCCCCACGAGCTGGGGGGCGCACTGAAGCTTTCTTT. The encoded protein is CASSPRAGGRTEAFF.

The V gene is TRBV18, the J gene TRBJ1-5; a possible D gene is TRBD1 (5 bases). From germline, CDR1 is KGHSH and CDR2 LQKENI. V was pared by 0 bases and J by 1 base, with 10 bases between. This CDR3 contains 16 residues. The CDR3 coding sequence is TGTGCCAGCTCACCACCAGGGGCGGGGAGCAATCAGCCCCAGCATTTT. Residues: CASSPPGAGSNQPQHF.

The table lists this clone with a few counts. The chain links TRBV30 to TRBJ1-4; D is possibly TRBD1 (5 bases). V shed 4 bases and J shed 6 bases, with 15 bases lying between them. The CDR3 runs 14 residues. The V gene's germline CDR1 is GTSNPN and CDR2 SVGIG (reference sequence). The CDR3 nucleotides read TGTGCCTGGAACCAGGGCGACCACCATGAAAAACTGTTTTTT. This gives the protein CAWNQGDHHEKLFF.

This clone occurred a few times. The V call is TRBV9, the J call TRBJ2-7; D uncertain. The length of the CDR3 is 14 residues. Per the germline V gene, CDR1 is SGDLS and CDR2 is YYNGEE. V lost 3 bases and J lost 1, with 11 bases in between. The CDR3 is CASSGSASSYEQYF. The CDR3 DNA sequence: TGTGCCAGCAGCGGATCAGCCTCGTCCTACGAGCAGTACTTC.

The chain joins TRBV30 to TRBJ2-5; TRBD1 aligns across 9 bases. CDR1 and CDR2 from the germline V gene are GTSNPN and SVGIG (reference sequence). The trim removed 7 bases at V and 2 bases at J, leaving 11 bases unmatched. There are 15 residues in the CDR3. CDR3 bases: TGTGCCTCGGGTCGGGACAGGGTATTTCAAGAGACCCAGTACTTC. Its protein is CASGRDRVFQETQYF.

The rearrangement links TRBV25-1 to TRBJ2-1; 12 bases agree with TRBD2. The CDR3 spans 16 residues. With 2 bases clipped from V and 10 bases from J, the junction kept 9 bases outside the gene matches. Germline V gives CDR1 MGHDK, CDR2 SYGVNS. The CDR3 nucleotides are TGTGCCAGCAGTGAAATCCGGACTAGCGGGATAATCGAGCAGTTCTTC. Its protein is CASSEIRTSGIIEQFF.

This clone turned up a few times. The CDR3 coding sequence is TGTGCCAGCAGTTCCGACGCATACACAGATACGCAGTATTTT. It encodes CASSSDAYTDTQYF. The genes are TRBV6-5 and TRBJ2-3; D unresolved. The V end was cut by 4 bases, the J end by 2 bases, with 10 bases between. The CDR3 contains 14 residues. Germline CDR1 is MNHEY and CDR2 is SVGAGI.

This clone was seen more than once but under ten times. CDR3 DNA sequence: TGCGCCAGCAGCCCCACCCCGGGGGCCGGGGAGCTGTTTTTT. Translating gives CASSPTPGAGELFF. The V call is TRBV4-3, the J call TRBJ2-2; possible D gene TRBD2, 6 bases. CDR1 and CDR2 (germline): LGHNA, YSLEER. Trimming took 4 bases from V and 6 from J, leaving 12 bases between them. The CDR3 consists of 14 residues.

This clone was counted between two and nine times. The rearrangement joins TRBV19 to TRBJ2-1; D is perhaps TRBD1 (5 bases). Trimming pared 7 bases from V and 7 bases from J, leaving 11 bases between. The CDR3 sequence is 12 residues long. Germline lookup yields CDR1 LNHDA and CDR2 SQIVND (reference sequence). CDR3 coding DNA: TGTGCCAGTACCCTTGGGGCTAATGAGCAGTTCTTC. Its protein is CASTLGANEQFF. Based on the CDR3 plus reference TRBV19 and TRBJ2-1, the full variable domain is DGGITQSPKYLFRKEGQNVTLSCEQNLNHDAMYWYRQDPGQGLRLIYYSQIVNDFQKGDIAEGYSVSREKKESFPLTVTSAQKNPTAFYLCASTLGANEQFFGPGTRLTVL.

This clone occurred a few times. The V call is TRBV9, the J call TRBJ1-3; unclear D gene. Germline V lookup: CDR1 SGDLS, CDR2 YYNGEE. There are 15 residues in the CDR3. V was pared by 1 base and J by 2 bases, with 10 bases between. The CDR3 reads CASSVSPGAGNTIYF. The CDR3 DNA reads TGTGCCAGCAGCGTATCACCCGGGGCTGGAAACACCATATATTTT.

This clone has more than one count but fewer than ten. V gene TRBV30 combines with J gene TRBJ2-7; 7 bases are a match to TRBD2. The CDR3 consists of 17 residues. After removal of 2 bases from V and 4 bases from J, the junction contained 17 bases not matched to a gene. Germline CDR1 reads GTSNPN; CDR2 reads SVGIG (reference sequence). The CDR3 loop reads CAWSRAGSGPAGYEQYF. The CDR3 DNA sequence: TGTGCCTGGAGTCGGGCGGGTTCGGGCCCAGCGGGATACGAGCAGTACTTC. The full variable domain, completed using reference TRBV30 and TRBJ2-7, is SQTIHQWPATLVQPVGSPLSLECTVEGTSNPNLYWYRQAAGRGLQLLFYSVGIGQISSEVPQNLSASRPQDRQFILSSKKLLLSDSGFYLCAWSRAGSGPAGYEQYFGPGTRLTVT.

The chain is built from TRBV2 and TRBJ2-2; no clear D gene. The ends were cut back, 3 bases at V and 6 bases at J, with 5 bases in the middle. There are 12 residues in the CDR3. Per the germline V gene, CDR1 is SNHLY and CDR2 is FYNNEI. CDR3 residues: CASSEQSGELFF. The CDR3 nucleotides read TGTGCCAGCAGTGAGCAATCCGGGGAGCTGTTTTTT.

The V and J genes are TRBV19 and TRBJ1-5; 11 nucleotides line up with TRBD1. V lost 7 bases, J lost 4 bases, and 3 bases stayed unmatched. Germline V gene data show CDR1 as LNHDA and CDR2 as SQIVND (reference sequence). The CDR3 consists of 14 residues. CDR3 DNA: TGTGCCAGTACCGGGACAGGGGGAAATCAGCCCCAGCATTTT. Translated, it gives CASTGTGGNQPQHF.

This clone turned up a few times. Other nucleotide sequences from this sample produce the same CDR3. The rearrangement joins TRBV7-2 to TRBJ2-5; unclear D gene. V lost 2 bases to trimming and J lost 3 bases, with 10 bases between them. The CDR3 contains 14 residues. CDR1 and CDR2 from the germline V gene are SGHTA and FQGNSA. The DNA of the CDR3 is TGTGCCAGCAGCTTAAGATCCGGAGAAGAGACCCAGTACTTC. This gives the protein CASSLRSGEETQYF.

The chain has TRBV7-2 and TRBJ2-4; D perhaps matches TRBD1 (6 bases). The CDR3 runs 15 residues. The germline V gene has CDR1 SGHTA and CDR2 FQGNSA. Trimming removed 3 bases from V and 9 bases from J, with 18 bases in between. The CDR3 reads CASSFSSQGQGIQYF. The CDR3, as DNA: TGTGCCAGCAGCTTTAGCTCACAGGGCCAGGGCATTCAGTACTTC.